The clone carrying this T cell receptor (beta chain) was seen a few times. Its cognate antigen is unknown. TCRdb fed the 5' RACE reads into MiXCR, producing one record per CDR3 protein. This repertoire shows about 890,000 distinct CDR3 sequences, 12% found once; its top ten account for around 1.6%. The data originate from a study of identical twins. Study results and limitations: Not following the same donors, the study drew its conclusions from cross-sectional statistical analysis. Models predicted too little out-of-frame TCR alpha sharing in monozygotic twins.

The same sample was also studied in work on yellow fever vaccine responses in identical twins.

This receptor was obtained from a woman under 30 in good health. Sequenced sample: PBMCs.

This CDR3 reads CSASAGASLNEQFF. The CDR3 DNA reads TGCAGTGCTAGTGCGGGAGCTTCTCTCAATGAGCAGTTCTTC. V gene TRBV20-1 combines with J gene TRBJ2-1, with 7 bases identical to TRBD2. With V trimmed by 3 bases and J by 6 bases, 8 bases remained unmatched. The CDR3 is 14 residues long. Germline CDR1 is DFQATT and CDR2 is SNEGSKA (reference sequence).